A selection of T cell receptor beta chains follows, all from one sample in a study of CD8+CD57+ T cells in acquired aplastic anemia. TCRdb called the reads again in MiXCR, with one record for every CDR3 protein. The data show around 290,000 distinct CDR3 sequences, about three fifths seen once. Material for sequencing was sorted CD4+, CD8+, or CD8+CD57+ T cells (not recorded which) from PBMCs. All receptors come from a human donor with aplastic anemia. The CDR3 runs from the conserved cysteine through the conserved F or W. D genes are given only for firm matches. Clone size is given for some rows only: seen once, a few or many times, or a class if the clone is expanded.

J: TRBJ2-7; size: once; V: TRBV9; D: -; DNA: TGTGCCAGCAGCGTAGGAAGCGCGGACTCCTACGAGCAGTACTTC; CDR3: CASSVGSADSYEQYF
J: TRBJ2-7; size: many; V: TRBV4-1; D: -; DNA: TGCGCCAGCAGCCAAGTTCCGGGGGTAGGTGAGCAGTACTTC; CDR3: CASSQVPGVGEQYF
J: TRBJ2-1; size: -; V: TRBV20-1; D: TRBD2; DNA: TGCAGTGCTCAAGCGGGAGGGACCTACAATGAGCAGTTCTTC; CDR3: CSAQAGGTYNEQFF
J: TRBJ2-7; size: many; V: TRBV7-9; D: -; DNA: TGTGCCAGCAGCTTAGTCGGGTATGGGTACGAGCAGTACTTC; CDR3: CASSLVGYGYEQYF
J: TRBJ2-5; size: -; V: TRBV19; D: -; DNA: TGTGCCAGTAGTATAGCGGATCCGGAGACCCAGTACTTC; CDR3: CASSIADPETQYF
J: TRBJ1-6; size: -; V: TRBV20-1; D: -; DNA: TGCAGTGCTAGCGGGAGGGCCCTCCACTTT; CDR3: CSASGRALHF
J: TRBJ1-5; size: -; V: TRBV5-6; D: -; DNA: TGTGCCAGCAGCCAGGTACTGGACTGGAAAAGGCAGCCCCAGCATTTT; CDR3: CASSQVLDWKRQPQHF
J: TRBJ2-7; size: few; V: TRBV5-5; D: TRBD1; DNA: TGTGCCAGCAGCGTGGCGGGGCAGGGGGCGTACGAGCAGTACTTC; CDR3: CASSVAGQGAYEQYF
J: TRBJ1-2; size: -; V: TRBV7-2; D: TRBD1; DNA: TGTGCCAGCAGCCATCCGGGACAGGGGAGGCATGGCTACACCTTC; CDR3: CASSHPGQGRHGYTF
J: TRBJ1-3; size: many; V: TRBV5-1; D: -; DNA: TGCGCCAGCAGCTTGGGAGGTACTGGAAACACCATATATTTT; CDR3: CASSLGGTGNTIYF
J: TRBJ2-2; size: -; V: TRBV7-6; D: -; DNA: TGTGCCAGCAGCTCGACAGCGAACACCGGGGAGCTGTTTTTT; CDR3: CASSSTANTGELFF
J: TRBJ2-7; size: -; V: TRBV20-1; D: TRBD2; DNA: TGCAGTGCTAGAGATGGGGCGGGAGCCTACGAGCAGTACTTC; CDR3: CSARDGAGAYEQYF
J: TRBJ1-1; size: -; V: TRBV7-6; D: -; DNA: TGTGCCGGCAGCTTACGGGGGCTGAACACTGAAGCTTTCTTT; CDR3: CAGSLRGLNTEAFF
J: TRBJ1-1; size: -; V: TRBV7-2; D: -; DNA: TGTGCCAGCAGCGCCGGGGTAGTGAACACTGAAGCTTTCTTT; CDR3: CASSAGVVNTEAFF
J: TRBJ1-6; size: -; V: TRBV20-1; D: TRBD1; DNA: TGCAGTGCTAGCCGGACAGGGGGCGACTCACCCCTCCACTTT; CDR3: CSASRTGGDSPLHF
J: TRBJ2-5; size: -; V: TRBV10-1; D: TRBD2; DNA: TGCGCCAGCAGCACACTAGCGGGAGGCCAAGAGACCCAGTACTTC; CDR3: CASSTLAGGQETQYF
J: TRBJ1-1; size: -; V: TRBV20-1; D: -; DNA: TGCAGTGCTAGAGATATGGGCGGGGAACGCTTCTTT; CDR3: CSARDMGGERFF
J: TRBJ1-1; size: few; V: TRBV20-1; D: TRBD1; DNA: TGCAGTGCTAGTCGGTTGGGGACAGAAAACACTGAAGCTTTCTTT; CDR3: CSASRLGTENTEAFF
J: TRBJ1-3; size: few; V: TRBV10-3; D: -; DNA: TGTGCCATCAGCGCAAGGGGCTTGCTGAGCTCTGGAAACACCATATATTTT; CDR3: CAISARGLLSSGNTIYF
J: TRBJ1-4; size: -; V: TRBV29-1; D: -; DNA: TGCAGCGTTGCCGGGCAGTCGACTAATGAAAAACTGTTTTTT; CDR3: CSVAGQSTNEKLFF
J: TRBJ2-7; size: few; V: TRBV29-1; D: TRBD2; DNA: TGCAGCGTGGGAAGCGGGAGGGCCTGGGGCGAGCAGTACTTC; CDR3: CSVGSGRAWGEQYF
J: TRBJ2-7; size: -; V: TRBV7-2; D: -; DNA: TGTGCCAGCAGTGATGGAGGAGGGCAGTACTTC; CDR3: CASSDGGGQYF
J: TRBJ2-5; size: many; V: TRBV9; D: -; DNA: TGTGCCAGCAGCGGGGGGGGCGAGGAGACCCAGTACTTC; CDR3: CASSGGGEETQYF
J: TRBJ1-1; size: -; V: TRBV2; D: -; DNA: TGTGCCAGCAGTGAGGGATGGGGCACGAACACTGAAGCTTTCTTT; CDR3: CASSEGWGTNTEAFF
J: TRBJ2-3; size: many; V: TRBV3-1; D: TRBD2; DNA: TGTGCCAGCAGCCAAGAGTTAGCGGGAGGGGCGGATACGCAGTATTTT; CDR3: CASSQELAGGADTQYF
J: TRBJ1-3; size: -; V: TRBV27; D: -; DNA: TGTGCCAGCAGTTTCGGGACACTAAACACCATATATTTT; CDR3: CASSFGTLNTIYF
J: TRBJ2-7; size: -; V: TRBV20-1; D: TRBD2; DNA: TGCAGTGCCAGGCGGGGGGTGTACGAGCAGTACTTC; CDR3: CSARRGVYEQYF
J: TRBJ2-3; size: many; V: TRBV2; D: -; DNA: TGTGCCAGCAGTGAAAACGGCAGGTCAGATACGCAGTATTTT; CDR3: CASSENGRSDTQYF
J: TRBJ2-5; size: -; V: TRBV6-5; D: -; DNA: TGTGCCAGCGGAACCAGTGAGACCCAGTACTTC; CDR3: CASGTSETQYF
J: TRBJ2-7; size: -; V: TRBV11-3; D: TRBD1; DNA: TGTGCCAGCAGCATAACACAGGGGTCCTACGAGCAGTACTTC; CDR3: CASSITQGSYEQYF
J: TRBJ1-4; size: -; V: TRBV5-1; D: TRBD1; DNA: TGCGCCAGCGGCCAGGGACAGGGGCCCGAAAAACTGTTTTTT; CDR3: CASGQGQGPEKLFF
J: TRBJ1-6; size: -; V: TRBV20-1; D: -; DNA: TGCAGTGCTAGAGGATGTAGCTCACCCCTCCACTTC; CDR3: CSARGCSSPLHF
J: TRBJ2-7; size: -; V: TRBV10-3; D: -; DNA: TGTGCCAGCAGTTTGACGTCCAAAGGGCCGGAGCAGTACTTC; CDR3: CASSLTSKGPEQYF
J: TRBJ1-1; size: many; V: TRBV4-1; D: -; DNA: TGCGCCAGCAGCCAAGGAAAGGACAGGAACACTGAAGCTTTCTTT; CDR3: CASSQGKDRNTEAFF
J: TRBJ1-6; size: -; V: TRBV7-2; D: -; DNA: TGTGCCAGTAGCTTAGACGCACAGACAAATTCACCCCTCCACTTT; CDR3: CASSLDAQTNSPLHF
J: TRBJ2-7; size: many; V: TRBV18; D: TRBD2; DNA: TGTGCCAGCTCACCTCCTAGCGGGAGATACGAGCAGTACTTC; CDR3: CASSPPSGRYEQYF
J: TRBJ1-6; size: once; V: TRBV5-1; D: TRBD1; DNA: TGTGCCAGCAGCAGTCCCGGGACAGGGACACATTCACCCCTCCACTTT; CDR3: CASSSPGTGTHSPLHF
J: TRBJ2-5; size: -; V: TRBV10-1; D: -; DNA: TGCGCCAGCAGTGAGTCAACAGATGCGCAGTACTTC; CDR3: CASSESTDAQYF
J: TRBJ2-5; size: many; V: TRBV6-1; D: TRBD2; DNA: TGTGCCAGCAGTGAAGCGCTTCCGGCCGCCCTTAGCGGGGGGATGGAGACCCAGTACTTC; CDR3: CASSEALPAALSGGMETQYF
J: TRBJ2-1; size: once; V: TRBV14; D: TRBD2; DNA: TGTGCCAGCACGCAGGGGACTAGCGGGGGAAATGAGCAGTTCTTC; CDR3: CASTQGTSGGNEQFF
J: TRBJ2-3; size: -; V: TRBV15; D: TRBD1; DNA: TGTGCCACCAGCAGAGATATGGGACAGGATACGCAGTATTTT; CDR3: CATSRDMGQDTQYF
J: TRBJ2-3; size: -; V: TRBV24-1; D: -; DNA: TGTGCCACCAGTGATTGGGCAGATACGCAGTATTTT; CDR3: CATSDWADTQYF
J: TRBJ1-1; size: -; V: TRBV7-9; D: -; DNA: TGTGCCAGCAGCTTCGGACAGACGAACACTGAAGCTTTCTTT; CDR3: CASSFGQTNTEAFF